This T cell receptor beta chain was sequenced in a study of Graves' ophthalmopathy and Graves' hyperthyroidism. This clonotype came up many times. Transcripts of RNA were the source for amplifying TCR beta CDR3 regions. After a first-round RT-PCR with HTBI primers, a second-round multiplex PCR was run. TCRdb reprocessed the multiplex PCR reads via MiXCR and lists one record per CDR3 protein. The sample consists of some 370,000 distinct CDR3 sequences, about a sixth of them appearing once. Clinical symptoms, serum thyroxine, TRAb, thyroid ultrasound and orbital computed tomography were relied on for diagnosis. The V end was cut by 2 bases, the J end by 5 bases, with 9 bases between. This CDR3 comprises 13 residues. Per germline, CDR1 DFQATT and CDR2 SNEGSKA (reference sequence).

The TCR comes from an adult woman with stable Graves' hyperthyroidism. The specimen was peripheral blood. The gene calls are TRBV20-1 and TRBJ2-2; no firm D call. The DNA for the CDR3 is TGCAGTGCTAGAAAGGGTGATACCGGGGAGCTGTTTTTT. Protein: CSARKGDTGELFF.